One sample yielded the 11 T cell receptor beta chains listed below, sequenced in a study of T cells in Graves' hyperthyroidism and ophthalmopathy. It was RNA transcripts that yielded the amplified TCR beta CDR3 regions. Primed by the HTBI set, a first-round RT-PCR was run on the TCR CDR3. TCRdb analysed the multiplex PCR reads with MiXCR anew, one entry per CDR3 protein. The data contain 500,000 to 600,000 distinct CDR3 sequences, 16% of them singletons. The sequencing input was blood. The receptors originated from a woman between 18 and 29 years old with Graves' hyperthyroidism.

A note on this clonotype: This sequence may be a read error, since a much larger clone differs from it by one base. Lacking the conserved final phenylalanine or tryptophan, this CDR3 likely reflects a read error. The chain couples TRBV2 to TRBJ2-3; 8 positions agree with TRBD1. CDR3 length: 15 residues. Trimming at V came to 6 bases and at J to 3 bases, leaving 8 bases not matched to a gene. The germline V gene encodes CDR1 SNHLY and CDR2 FYNNEI. The DNA of the CDR3 is TGTGCCAGCAGGCCCGACAGGGGATGGACAGATACGCAGTATTCT. It translates to CASRPDRGWTDTQYS.

The CDR3 region has the DNA TGTGCCAGCAGCCTTAGGGGGGGCGTGGATGGCTACACCTTC. Its protein product is CASSLRGGVDGYTF. The rearrangement joins TRBV14 to TRBJ1-2; D possibly corresponds to TRBD1 (6 bases). This CDR3 contains 14 residues. Trimming pared 4 bases from V and 6 bases from J, leaving 15 bases between. The germline V gene has CDR1 SGHDN and CDR2 FVKESK.

This clonotype was found many times. The V call is TRBV11-2, the J call TRBJ1-1; D is unresolved. Germline CDR1 is SGHAT and CDR2 is FQNNGV. Trimming left V 5 bases short and J 0 bases short, with 10 bases between. The CDR3 spans 14 residues. CDR3 sequence (DNA): TGTGCCAGCAGCCCAGTCTTCATGAACACTGAAGCTTTCTTT. This translates into CASSPVFMNTEAFF.

The chain combines TRBV6-2 or TRBV6-3 with TRBJ2-7; D ambiguous. Germline V CDR1 and CDR2: MNHEY, SVGEGT. The germline V and J ends were trimmed by 2 bases and 3 bases, with 11 bases remaining between them. The CDR3 is 14 residues long. CDR3 sequence: CASSYALSYYEQYF. The CDR3 nucleotides read TGTGCCAGCAGTTACGCACTGTCCTACTACGAGCAGTACTTC.

In this sample, this clonotype turned up many times. V gene TRBV5-1 combines with J gene TRBJ1-1; no definite D call. Germline loops: CDR1 SGHRS, CDR2 YFSETQ. V was trimmed by 0 bases and J by 4 bases, leaving 10 bases between them. The CDR3 is 14 residues long. CDR3 nucleotides: TGCGCCAGCAGCTTGGGGCAGCATAGCACTGAAGCTTTCTTT. It codes for CASSLGQHSTEAFF. The full variable domain, its missing parts supplied by reference TRBV5-1 and TRBJ1-1, is KAGVTQTPRYLIKTRGQQVTLSCSPISGHRSVSWYQQTPGQGLQFLFEYFSETQRNKGNFPGRFSGRQFSNSRSEMNVSTLELGDSALYLCASSLGQHSTEAFFGQGTRLTVV.

V gene TRBV27 combines with J gene TRBJ2-2; either TRBD1 or TRBD2 may fit D (5 bases each). Trimming stripped 4 bases from V and 4 bases from J, with 22 bases between. The germline V gene has CDR1 MNHEY and CDR2 SMNVEV (reference sequence). The CDR3 has 18 amino acids. The CDR3: CASSSEGVLGDPTGELFF. The CDR3 nucleotides read TGTGCCAGCAGTTCCGAGGGCGTCTTAGGGGACCCCACCGGGGAGCTGTTTTTT.

This clonotype came up many times. The V call is TRBV2, the J call TRBJ2-3; D is uncertain. The germline gives CDR1 SNHLY, CDR2 FYNNEI. CDR3 length: 13 residues. V lost 1 base, J lost 6 bases, and 8 bases lay in between. DNA of the CDR3: TGTGCCAGCAGTGAAGTCCTACGGGATACGCAGTATTTT. Translated, it gives CASSEVLRDTQYF.

This chain uses TRBV7-2 with TRBJ1-4, with 7 bases matching TRBD1. V lost 5 bases, J lost 6 bases, and 6 bases stayed unmatched. Per the germline V gene, CDR1 is SGHTA and CDR2 is FQGNSA. The CDR3 contains 14 residues. CDR3 sequence: CASSIRGRDEKLFF. The CDR3 coding sequence is TGTGCCAGCAGCATCAGGGGGAGGGATGAAAAACTGTTTTTT.

This clonotype was recorded many times. The rearrangement uses TRBV11-2 and TRBJ2-5, with 8 bases fitting TRBD1. Germline V gene data show CDR1 as SGHAT and CDR2 as FQNNGV. The J segment lost 5 bases and the V segment lost 8 bases, leaving 10 bases of the junction unmatched. The CDR3 sequence is 14 residues long. CDR3 nucleotides: TGTGCCAGCTCCGGACAGGGCGGTGGGGAGACCCAGTACTTC. Translation gives CASSGQGGGETQYF.

This chain joins TRBV27 and TRBJ1-1, with D possibly matching TRBD1 (6 bases). The CDR3 contains 17 residues. Per the germline V gene, CDR1 is MNHEY and CDR2 is SMNVEV (reference sequence). V was clipped by 3 bases and J by 0 bases, with 17 bases between them. CDR3 protein: CASSLSGQLRMNTEAFF. The CDR3 DNA sequence: TGTGCCAGCAGTTTGAGCGGACAGTTAAGAATGAACACTGAAGCTTTCTTT.

This clonotype showed up just a few times. An end of the junction differs from the germline gene, which may be a read error. The V gene is TRBV7-8, the J gene TRBJ2-7, with a possible D match to TRBD2 (5 bases). Germline V gene sequence: CDR1 SGHVS, CDR2 FQNEAQ. The length of the CDR3 is 13 residues. The CDR3 nucleotides read TGTGCCAGCAGCTTAGCCGAGGGTTACGGGCAGTACTTC. Its protein is CASSLAEGYGQYF.